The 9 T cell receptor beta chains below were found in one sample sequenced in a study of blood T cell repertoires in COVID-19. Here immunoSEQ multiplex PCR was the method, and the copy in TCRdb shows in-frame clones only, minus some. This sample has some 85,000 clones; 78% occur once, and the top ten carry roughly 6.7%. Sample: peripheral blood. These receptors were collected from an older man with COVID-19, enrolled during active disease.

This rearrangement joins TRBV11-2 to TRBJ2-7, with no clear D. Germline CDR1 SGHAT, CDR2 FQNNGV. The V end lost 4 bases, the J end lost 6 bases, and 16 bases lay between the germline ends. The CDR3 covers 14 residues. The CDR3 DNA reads TGTGCCAGCAGCTCCGAGGCGTTTTTGGGCGAGCAGTACTTC. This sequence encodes CASSSEAFLGEQYF.

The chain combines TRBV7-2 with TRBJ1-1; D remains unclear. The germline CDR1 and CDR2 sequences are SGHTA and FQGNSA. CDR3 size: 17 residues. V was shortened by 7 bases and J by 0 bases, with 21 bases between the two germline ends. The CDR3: CASNLPRQNYMNTEAFF. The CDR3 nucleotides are TGTGCCAGCAACCTACCCCGGCAGAACTACATGAACACTGAAGCTTTCTTT.

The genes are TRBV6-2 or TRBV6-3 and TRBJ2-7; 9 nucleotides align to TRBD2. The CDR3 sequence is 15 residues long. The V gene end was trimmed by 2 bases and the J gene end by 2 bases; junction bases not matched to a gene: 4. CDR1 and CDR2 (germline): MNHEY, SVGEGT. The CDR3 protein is CASSYLASGAYEQYF. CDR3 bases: TGTGCCAGCAGTTACCTGGCTAGCGGGGCCTACGAGCAGTACTTC.

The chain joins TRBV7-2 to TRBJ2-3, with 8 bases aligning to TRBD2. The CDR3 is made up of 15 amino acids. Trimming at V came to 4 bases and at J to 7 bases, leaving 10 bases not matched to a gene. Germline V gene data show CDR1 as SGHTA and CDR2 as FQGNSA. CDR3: CASSSGGARHNTQYF. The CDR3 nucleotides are TGTGCCAGCAGCTCGGGGGGGGCACGACATAATACGCAGTATTTT.

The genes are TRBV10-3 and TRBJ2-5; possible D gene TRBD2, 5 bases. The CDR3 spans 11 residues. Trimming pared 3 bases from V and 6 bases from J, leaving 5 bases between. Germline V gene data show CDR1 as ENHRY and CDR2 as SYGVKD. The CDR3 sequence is CAISDGKTQYF. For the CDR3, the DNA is TGTGCCATCAGTGACGGGAAGACCCAGTACTTC.

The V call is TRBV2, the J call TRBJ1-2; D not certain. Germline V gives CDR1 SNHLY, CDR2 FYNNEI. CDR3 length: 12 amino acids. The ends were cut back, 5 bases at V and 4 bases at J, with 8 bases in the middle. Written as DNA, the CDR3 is TGTGCCAGCAGTCTCAAAGCCTATGGCTACACCTTC. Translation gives CASSLKAYGYTF. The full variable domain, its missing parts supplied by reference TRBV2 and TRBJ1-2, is EPEVTQTPSHQVTQMGQEVILRCVPISNHLYFYWYRQILGQKVEFLVSFYNNEISEKSEIFDDQFSVERPDGSNFTLKIRSTKLEDSAMYFCASSLKAYGYTFGSGTRLTVV.

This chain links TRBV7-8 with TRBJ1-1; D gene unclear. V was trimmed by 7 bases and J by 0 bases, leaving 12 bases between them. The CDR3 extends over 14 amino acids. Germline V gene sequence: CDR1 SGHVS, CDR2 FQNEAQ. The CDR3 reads CASKAQMLNTEAFF. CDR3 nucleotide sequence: TGTGCCAGCAAAGCACAGATGCTGAACACTGAAGCTTTCTTT.

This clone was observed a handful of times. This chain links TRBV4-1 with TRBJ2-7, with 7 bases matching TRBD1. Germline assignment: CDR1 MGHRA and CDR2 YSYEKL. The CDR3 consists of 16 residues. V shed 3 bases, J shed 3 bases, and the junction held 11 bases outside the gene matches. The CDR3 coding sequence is TGCGCCAGCAGCCAGGCATTTGGACAGGCGGTCTACGAGCAGTACTTC. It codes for CASSQAFGQAVYEQYF.

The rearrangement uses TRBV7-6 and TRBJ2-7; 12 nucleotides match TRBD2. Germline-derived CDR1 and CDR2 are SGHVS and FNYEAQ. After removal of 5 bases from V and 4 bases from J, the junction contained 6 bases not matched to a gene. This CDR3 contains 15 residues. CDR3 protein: CASSTGTSGPYEQYF. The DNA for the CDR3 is TGTGCCAGCAGCACCGGGACTAGCGGGCCATACGAGCAGTACTTC.